Described below is a single T cell receptor (beta chain) sequence and its context. The antigen remains undetermined. The data belong to a study of blood T cells in healthy people across ages. Study-wide results and caveats: When one million T cells were used, diversity estimates were thought to be underestimates.

It was with a sample-barcoded 5' primer and a J-beta primer mix that a second PCR of roughly 7 to 12 cycles was run. The authors tagged each cDNA molecule using a template-switch adaptor with 12 random nucleotides. Via MiXCR, TCRdb re-called the 5' RACE reads, giving one row per CDR3 protein. Here the sample spans 1.2 million to 1.5 million distinct CDR3 sequences, around 42% being singletons. Germline CDR1 is SSHAT and CDR2 is FNYEAQ (reference sequence). This CDR3 has 13 amino acids. J gave up 2 bases and V 10 bases, and 5 bases lay outside the gene matches. This receptor was obtained from a woman in her late teens or twenties in good health. The rearrangement joins TRBV7-7 to TRBJ2-7; the match to TRBD1 covers 10 bases. The sequencing sample was made of blood. The CDR3 here is CAKTGTGAYEQYF. CDR3 nucleotides: TGTGCCAAGACCGGGACAGGGGCCTACGAGCAGTACTTC.